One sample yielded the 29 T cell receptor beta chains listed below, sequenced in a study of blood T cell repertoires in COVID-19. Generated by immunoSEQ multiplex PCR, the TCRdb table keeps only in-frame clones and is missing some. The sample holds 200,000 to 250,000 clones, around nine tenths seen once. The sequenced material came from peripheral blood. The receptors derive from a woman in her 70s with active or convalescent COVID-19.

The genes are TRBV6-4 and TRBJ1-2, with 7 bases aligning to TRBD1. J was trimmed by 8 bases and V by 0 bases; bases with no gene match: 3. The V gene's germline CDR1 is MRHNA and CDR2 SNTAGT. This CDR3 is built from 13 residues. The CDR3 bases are TGTGCCAGCAGTGACTCAGGGGGCTGGGGCTACACCTTC. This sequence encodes CASSDSGGWGYTF.

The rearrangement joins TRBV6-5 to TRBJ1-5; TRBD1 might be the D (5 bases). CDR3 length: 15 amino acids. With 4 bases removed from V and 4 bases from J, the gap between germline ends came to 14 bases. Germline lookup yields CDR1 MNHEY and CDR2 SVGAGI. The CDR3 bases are TGTGCCAGCAGTTCCTCATGGGGCGTTAATCAGCCCCAGCATTTT. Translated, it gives CASSSSWGVNQPQHF.

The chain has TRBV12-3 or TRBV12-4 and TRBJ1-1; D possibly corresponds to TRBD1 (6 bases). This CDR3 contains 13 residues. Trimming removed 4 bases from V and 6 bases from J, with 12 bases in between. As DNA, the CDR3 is TGTGCCAGCAGTTCCTACAGGGCGGCTGAAGCTTTCTTT. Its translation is CASSSYRAAEAFF.

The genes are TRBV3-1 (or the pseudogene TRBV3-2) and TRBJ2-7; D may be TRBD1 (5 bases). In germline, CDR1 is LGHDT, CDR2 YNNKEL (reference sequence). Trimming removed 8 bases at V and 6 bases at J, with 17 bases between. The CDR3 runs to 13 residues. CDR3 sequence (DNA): TGTGCCAGCTCCCGGACAAACTCCCCCGAGCAGTACTTC. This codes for CASSRTNSPEQYF.

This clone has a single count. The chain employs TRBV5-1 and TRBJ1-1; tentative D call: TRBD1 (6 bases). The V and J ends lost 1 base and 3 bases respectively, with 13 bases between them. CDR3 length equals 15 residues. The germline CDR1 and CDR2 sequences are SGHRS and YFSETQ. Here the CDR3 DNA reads TGCGCCAGCAGCTTGAGTTCTCGGACAGACACTGAAGCTTTCTTT. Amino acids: CASSLSSRTDTEAFF.

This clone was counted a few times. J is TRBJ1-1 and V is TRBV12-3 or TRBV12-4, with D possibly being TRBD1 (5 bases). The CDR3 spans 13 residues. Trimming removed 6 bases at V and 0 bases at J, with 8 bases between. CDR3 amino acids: CASRKTVNTEAFF. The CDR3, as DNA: TGTGCCAGCAGAAAGACAGTGAACACTGAAGCTTTCTTT.

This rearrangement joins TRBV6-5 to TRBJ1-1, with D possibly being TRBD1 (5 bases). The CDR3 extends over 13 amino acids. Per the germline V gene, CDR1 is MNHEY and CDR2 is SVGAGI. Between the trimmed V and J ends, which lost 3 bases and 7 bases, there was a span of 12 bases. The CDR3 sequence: CASSYRGGGEAFF. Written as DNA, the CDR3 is TGTGCCAGCAGTTATAGGGGCGGCGGTGAAGCTTTCTTT.

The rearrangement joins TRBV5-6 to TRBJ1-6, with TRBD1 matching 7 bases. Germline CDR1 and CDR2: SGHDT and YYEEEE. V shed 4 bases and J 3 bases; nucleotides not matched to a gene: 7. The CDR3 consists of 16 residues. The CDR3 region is CASSPRGDSYNSPLHF. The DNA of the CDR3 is TGTGCCAGCAGCCCAAGGGGGGACAGCTATAATTCACCCCTCCACTTT.

CDR3 protein: CASSLTQGVTEAFF. The CDR3 DNA sequence: TGCGCCAGCAGCTTGACGCAGGGGGTAACTGAAGCTTTCTTT. J is TRBJ1-1 and V is TRBV5-1; 7 nucleotides match TRBD1. The length of the CDR3 is 14 residues. The J segment lost 5 bases and the V segment lost 1 base, leaving 5 bases of the junction unmatched. Germline CDR1 is SGHRS and CDR2 is YFSETQ. Full variable domain (outside the CDR3, taken from reference TRBV5-1 and TRBJ1-1): KAGVTQTPRYLIKTRGQQVTLSCSPISGHRSVSWYQQTPGQGLQFLFEYFSETQRNKGNFPGRFSGRQFSNSRSEMNVSTLELGDSALYLCASSLTQGVTEAFFGQGTRLTVV.

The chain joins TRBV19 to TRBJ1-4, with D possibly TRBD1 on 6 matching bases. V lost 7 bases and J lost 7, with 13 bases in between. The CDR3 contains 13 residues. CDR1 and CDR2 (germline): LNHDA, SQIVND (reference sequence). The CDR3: CASTGAVVEKLFF. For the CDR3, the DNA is TGTGCCAGTACAGGGGCTGTGGTTGAAAAACTGTTTTTT.

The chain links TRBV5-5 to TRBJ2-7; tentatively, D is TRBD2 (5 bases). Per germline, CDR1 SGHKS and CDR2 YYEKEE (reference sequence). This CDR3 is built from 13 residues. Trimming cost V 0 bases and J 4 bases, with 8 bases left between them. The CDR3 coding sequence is TGTGCCAGCAGCTTGGGTTCGGGGTACGAGCAGTACTTC. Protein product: CASSLGSGYEQYF.

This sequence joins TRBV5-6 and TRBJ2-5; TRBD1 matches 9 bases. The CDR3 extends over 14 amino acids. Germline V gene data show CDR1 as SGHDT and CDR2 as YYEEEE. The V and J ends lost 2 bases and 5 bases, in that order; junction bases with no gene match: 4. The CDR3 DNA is TGTGCCAGCAGCTTAGGGGACAGGGACGAGACCCAGTACTTC. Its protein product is CASSLGDRDETQYF.

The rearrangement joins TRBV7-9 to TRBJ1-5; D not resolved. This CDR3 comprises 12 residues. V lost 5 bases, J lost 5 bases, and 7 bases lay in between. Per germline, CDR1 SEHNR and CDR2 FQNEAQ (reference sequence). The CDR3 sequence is CASSPIDQPQHF. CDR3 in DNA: TGTGCCAGCAGCCCGATAGATCAGCCCCAGCATTTT.

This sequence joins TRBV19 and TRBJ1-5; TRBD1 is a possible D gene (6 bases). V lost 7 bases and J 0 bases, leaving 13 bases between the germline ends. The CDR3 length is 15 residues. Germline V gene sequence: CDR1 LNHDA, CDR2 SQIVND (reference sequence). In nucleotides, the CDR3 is TGTGCCAGTAATTCGGACAGCAATAGCAATCAGCCCCAGCATTTT. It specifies CASNSDSNSNQPQHF.

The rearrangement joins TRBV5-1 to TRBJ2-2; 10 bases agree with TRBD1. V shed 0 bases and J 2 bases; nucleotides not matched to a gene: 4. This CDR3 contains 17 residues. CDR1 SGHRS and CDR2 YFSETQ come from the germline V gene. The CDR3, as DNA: TGCGCCAGCAGCTTGGCCTGGACAGGGGGTAACACCGGGGAGCTGTTTTTT. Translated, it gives CASSLAWTGGNTGELFF. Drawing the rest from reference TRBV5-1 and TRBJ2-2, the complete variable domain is KAGVTQTPRYLIKTRGQQVTLSCSPISGHRSVSWYQQTPGQGLQFLFEYFSETQRNKGNFPGRFSGRQFSNSRSEMNVSTLELGDSALYLCASSLAWTGGNTGELFFGEGSRLTVL.

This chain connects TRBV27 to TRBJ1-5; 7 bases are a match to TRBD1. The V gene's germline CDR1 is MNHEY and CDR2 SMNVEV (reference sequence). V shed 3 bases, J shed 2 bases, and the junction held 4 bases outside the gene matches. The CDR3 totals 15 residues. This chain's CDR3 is CASSFDRARNQPQHF. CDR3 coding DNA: TGTGCCAGCAGTTTTGACAGGGCCCGCAATCAGCCCCAGCATTTT.

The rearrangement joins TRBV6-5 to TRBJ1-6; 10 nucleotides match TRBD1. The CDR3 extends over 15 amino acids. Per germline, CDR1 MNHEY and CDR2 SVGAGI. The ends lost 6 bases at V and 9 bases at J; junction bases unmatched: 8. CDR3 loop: CASRPPGQGSSPLHF. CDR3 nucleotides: TGTGCCAGCAGGCCCCCGGGACAGGGGTCTTCACCCCTCCACTTT.

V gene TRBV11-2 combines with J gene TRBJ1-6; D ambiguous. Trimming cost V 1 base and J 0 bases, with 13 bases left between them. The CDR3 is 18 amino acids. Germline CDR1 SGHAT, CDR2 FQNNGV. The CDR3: CASSLGESLSSYNSPLHF. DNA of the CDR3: TGTGCCAGCAGCTTAGGAGAGTCGCTAAGCTCCTATAATTCACCCCTCCACTTT.

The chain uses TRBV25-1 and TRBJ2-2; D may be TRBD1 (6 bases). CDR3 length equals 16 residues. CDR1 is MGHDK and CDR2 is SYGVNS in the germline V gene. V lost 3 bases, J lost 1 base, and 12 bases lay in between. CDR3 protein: CASSDSGTQNTGELFF. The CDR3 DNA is TGTGCCAGCAGTGACTCCGGGACACAGAACACCGGGGAGCTGTTTTTT.

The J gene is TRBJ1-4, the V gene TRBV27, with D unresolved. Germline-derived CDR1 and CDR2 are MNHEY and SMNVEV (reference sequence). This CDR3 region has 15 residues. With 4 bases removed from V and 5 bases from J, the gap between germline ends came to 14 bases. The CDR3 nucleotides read TGTGCCAGCAGTTGGGAGGGAGGGCCCAATGAAAAACTGTTTTTT. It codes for CASSWEGGPNEKLFF. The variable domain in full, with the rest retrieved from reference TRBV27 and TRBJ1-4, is EAQVTQNPRYLITVTGKKLTVTCSQNMNHEYMSWYRQDPGLGLRQIYYSMNVEVTDKGDVPEGYKVSRKEKRNFPLILESPSPNQTSLYFCASSWEGGPNEKLFFGSGTQLSVL.

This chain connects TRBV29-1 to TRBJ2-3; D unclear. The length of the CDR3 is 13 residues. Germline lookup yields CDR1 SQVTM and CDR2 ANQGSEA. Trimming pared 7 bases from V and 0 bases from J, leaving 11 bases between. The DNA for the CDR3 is TGCAGCGGGTCTACAGCTAGCACAGATACGCAGTATTTT. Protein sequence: CSGSTASTDTQYF.

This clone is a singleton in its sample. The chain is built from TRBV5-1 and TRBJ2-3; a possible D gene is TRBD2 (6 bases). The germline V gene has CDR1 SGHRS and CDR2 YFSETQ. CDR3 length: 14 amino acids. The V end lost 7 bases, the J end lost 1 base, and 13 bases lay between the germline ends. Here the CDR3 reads CASQAGGGTDTQYF. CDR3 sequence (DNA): TGCGCCAGCCAGGCCGGGGGAGGCACAGATACGCAGTATTTT.

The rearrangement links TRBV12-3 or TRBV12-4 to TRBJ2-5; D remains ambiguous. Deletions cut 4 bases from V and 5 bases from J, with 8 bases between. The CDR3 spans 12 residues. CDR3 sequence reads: CASSSQRETQYF. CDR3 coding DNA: TGTGCCAGCAGTTCCCAGAGGGAGACCCAGTACTTC.

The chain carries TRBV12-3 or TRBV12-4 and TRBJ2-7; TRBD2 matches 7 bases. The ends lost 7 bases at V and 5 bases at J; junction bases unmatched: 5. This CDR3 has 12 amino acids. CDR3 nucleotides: TGTGCCAGCACTTTGGGAGGGAACGAGCAGTACTTC. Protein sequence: CASTLGGNEQYF.

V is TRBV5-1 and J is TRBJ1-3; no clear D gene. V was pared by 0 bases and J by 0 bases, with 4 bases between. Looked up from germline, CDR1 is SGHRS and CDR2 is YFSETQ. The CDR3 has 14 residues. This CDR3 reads CASSLVSSGNTIYF. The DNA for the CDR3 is TGCGCCAGCAGCTTGGTGAGCTCTGGAAACACCATATATTTT.

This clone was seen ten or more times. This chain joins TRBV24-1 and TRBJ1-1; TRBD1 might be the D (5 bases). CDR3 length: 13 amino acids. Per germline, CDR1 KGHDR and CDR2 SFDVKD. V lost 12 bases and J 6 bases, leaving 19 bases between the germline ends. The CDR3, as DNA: TGTGCCGTTAGGGGCTCGGTGACCCCTGAAGCTTTCTTT. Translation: CAVRGSVTPEAFF.

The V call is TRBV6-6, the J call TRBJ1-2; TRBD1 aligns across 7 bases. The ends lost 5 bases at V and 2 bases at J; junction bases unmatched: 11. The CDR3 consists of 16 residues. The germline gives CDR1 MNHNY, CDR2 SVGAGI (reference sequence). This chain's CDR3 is CASSNTGAPENYGYTF. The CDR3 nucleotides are TGTGCCAGCAGTAACACAGGGGCCCCTGAGAACTATGGCTACACCTTC.

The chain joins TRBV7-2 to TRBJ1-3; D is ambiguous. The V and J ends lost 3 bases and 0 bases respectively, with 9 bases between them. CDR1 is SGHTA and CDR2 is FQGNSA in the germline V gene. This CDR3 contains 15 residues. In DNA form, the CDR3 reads TGTGCCAGCAGCTTTATAGATAGCTCTGGAAACACCATATATTTT. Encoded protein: CASSFIDSSGNTIYF.

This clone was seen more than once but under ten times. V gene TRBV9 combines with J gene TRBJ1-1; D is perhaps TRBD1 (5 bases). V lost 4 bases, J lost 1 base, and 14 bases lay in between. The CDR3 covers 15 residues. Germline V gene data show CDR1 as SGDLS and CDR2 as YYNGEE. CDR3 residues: CASSPTRGSNTEAFF. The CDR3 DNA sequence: TGTGCCAGCAGCCCCACGCGGGGCTCGAACACTGAAGCTTTCTTT.